The 29 T cell receptor beta chains given below trace back to one sample, sequenced in a study of vaccination effects on CD4 cells after COVID-19. The authors isolated CD4+ T cells after around 9 days of culture. Their recognized antigens are unknown. Here immunoSEQ multiplex PCR was the method, and the copy in TCRdb shows in-frame clones only, minus some. This sample has 32,000 or so clones, with 68% found just once. The sample here was CD4+ T cells from PBMCs cultured without peptide, taken before COVID-19 vaccination. The origin of the receptors is a human donor who received a COVID-19 vaccine.

In its sample, this clone ranks as medium-sized. V is TRBV4-1 and J is TRBJ2-3, with TRBD2 identical over 16 bases. The junction had 5 bases not matched to a gene; V was cut back by 1 base and J by 1 base. The CDR3 is 19 residues long. Germline lookup yields CDR1 MGHRA and CDR2 YSYEKL. The CDR3 nucleotides read TGCGCCAGCAGCCAAGGGGGACTAGCGGGAGGGCTGGGCACAGATACGCAGTATTTT. This gives the protein CASSQGGLAGGLGTDTQYF.

This clone was picked up a small number of times. V gene TRBV9 combines with J gene TRBJ1-1; TRBD1 is a possible D gene (5 bases). The CDR3 length is 16 residues. The germline CDR1 and CDR2 sequences are SGDLS and YYNGEE. V was cut by 6 bases and J by 5 bases, with 23 bases left in between. For the CDR3, the DNA is TGTGCCAGCACTCCGGGTTCGGGGACCGCTATAACTGAAGCTTTCTTT. Translating it yields CASTPGSGTAITEAFF.

This clone was observed a single time. The V and J genes are TRBV11-2 and TRBJ1-3; perhaps TRBD1 as D (5 bases). Per the germline V gene, CDR1 is SGHAT and CDR2 is FQNNGV. The CDR3 covers 16 residues. V gave up 0 bases and J gave up 0 bases, with 9 bases separating them. CDR3 coding DNA: TGTGCCAGCAGCTTAGATCGGGGGAACTCTGGAAACACCATATATTTT. It specifies CASSLDRGNSGNTIYF.

This clone came up a few times. V usage is TRBV20-1 and J usage is TRBJ2-7; D is ambiguous. Germline values: CDR1 DFQATT, CDR2 SNEGSKA (reference sequence). Trimming pared 1 base from V and 4 bases from J, leaving 5 bases between. This CDR3 has 11 residues. CDR3 amino acids: CSARGLYEQYF. The CDR3, as DNA: TGCAGTGCTAGAGGCCTTTACGAGCAGTACTTC.

The chain is built from TRBV6-5 and TRBJ2-7; D might be TRBD1 (7 bases). The CDR3 consists of 14 residues. Per germline, CDR1 MNHEY and CDR2 SVGAGI. V lost 5 bases, J lost 6 bases, and 17 bases lay in between. CDR3 nucleotides: TGTGCCAGCAGTCGCGCGGGACAGTATCGCGAGCAGTACTTC. Encoded protein: CASSRAGQYREQYF.

This clone turned up a few times. The chain uses TRBV10-3 and TRBJ1-5; D is undetermined. The germline CDR1 and CDR2 sequences are ENHRY and SYGVKD. The CDR3 covers 12 residues. With 8 bases removed from V and 1 base from J, the gap between germline ends came to 6 bases. The CDR3 spells CAIGHSNQPQHF. The CDR3, as DNA: TGTGCCATCGGTCACAGCAATCAGCCCCAGCATTTT.

The J gene is TRBJ1-1, the V gene TRBV27, with 8 bases matching TRBD1. This CDR3 contains 15 residues. Germline V lookup: CDR1 MNHEY, CDR2 SMNVEV (reference sequence). V lost 5 bases to trimming and J lost 1 base; unmatched junction nucleotides: 6. The DNA for the CDR3 is TGTGCCAGCAGTGTCGCAGGGGGCCCGAACACTGAAGCTTTCTTT. It specifies CASSVAGGPNTEAFF.

This clone was observed a few times. The chain links TRBV5-1 to TRBJ1-2, with 8 bases aligning to TRBD1. V was pared by 0 bases and J by 4 bases, with 5 bases of the junction left unmatched. This CDR3 is built from 15 residues. Germline assignment: CDR1 SGHRS and CDR2 YFSETQ. The CDR3 region has the DNA TGCGCCAGCAGCTTGGGCCCCGGGACAGGCTATGGCTACACCTTC. As protein: CASSLGPGTGYGYTF.

This chain joins TRBV7-9 and TRBJ1-1, with D possibly TRBD1 on 5 matching bases. V lost 5 bases and J 8 bases, leaving 12 bases between the germline ends. The CDR3 spans 12 residues. Germline V gives CDR1 SEHNR, CDR2 FQNEAQ (reference sequence). The CDR3 here is CASSPGRPEAFF. DNA of the CDR3: TGTGCCAGCAGCCCGGGACGGCCGGAAGCTTTCTTT.

The CDR3: CASSPDGGNTEAFF. The CDR3 DNA sequence: TGTGCCAGCAGCCCCGACGGGGGGAACACTGAAGCTTTCTTT. The chain recombines TRBV11-2 with TRBJ1-1; tentative D call: TRBD1 (5 bases). V was cut by 5 bases and J by 1 base, with 11 bases left in between. This CDR3 has 14 amino acids. Per germline, CDR1 SGHAT and CDR2 FQNNGV.

This clone was detected a few times. The chain combines TRBV18 with TRBJ2-7; a weak D match, TRBD1 (6 bases). The V and J ends lost 6 bases and 3 bases respectively, with 12 bases between them. The CDR3 runs 13 residues. CDR1 and CDR2 (germline): KGHSH, LQKENI. CDR3 sequence reads: CASSHPDSYEQYF. The CDR3 coding sequence is TGTGCCAGCTCCCATCCGGACAGCTACGAGCAGTACTTC.

The CDR3 DNA follows: TGCGCCAGCAGTTTAACCACCGTTACAGGAGCCGGGGGATACTACAATGAGCAGTTCTTC. Its translation: CASSLTTVTGAGGYYNEQFF. J is TRBJ2-1 and V is TRBV10-2; TRBD2 is a possible D gene (6 bases). The CDR3 consists of 20 residues. The germline V and J ends were trimmed by 5 bases and 3 bases, with 29 bases remaining between them. In germline, CDR1 is WSHSY, CDR2 SAAADI.

The chain joins TRBV27 to TRBJ2-2, with D perhaps TRBD1 (7 bases). The CDR3 loop spans 17 amino acids. V lost 2 bases and J lost 1, with 14 bases in between. Per the germline V gene, CDR1 is MNHEY and CDR2 is SMNVEV (reference sequence). CDR3 DNA: TGTGCCAGCAGTTTACTCGCAGGGGGGAAGAACACCGGGGAGCTGTTTTTT. Its translation is CASSLLAGGKNTGELFF.

The V gene is TRBV7-9, the J gene TRBJ1-2; D may be TRBD1 (5 bases). CDR1 is SEHNR, CDR2 FQNEAQ, per germline (reference sequence). The V and J ends lost 8 bases and 3 bases respectively, with 13 bases between them. CDR3 length equals 13 residues. The CDR3 sequence: CASGSTGDYGYTF. DNA of the CDR3: TGTGCCAGCGGTTCGACGGGGGACTATGGCTACACCTTC.

The V and J genes are TRBV6-2 or TRBV6-3 and TRBJ2-5, with 10 bases lining up with TRBD2. V dropped 5 bases and J dropped 1; count of bases not matched to a gene: 4. The CDR3 has 15 amino acids. Germline CDR1 is MNHEY and CDR2 is SVGEGT. The CDR3 region is CASSGLAATQETQYF. CDR3 sequence (DNA): TGTGCCAGCAGTGGACTAGCGGCGACCCAAGAGACCCAGTACTTC.

The chain recombines TRBV5-1 with TRBJ1-1; tentative D call: TRBD1 (5 bases). The CDR3 sequence is 15 residues long. The germline V gene has CDR1 SGHRS and CDR2 YFSETQ. The V and J ends lost 0 bases and 5 bases respectively, with 14 bases between them. DNA for the CDR3: TGCGCCAGCAGCTTGGAGGCACAGGTGGGTACTGAAGCTTTCTTT. Its translation is CASSLEAQVGTEAFF. Drawing the rest from reference TRBV5-1 and TRBJ1-1, the complete variable domain is KAGVTQTPRYLIKTRGQQVTLSCSPISGHRSVSWYQQTPGQGLQFLFEYFSETQRNKGNFPGRFSGRQFSNSRSEMNVSTLELGDSALYLCASSLEAQVGTEAFFGQGTRLTVV.

The V gene is TRBV5-1, the J gene TRBJ1-6; D is ambiguous. Trimming shortened V by 0 bases and J by 7 bases, and 11 bases separated the two germline ends. CDR3 length: 15 residues. The germline gives CDR1 SGHRS, CDR2 YFSETQ. Here the CDR3 reads CASSLEAGVNSPLHF. The DNA for the CDR3 is TGCGCCAGCAGCTTGGAGGCGGGAGTGAATTCACCCCTCCACTTT.

J is TRBJ1-5 and V is TRBV25-1; D is unclear. The length of the CDR3 is 15 residues. V gave up 1 base and J gave up 4 bases, with 11 bases separating them. The germline CDR1 and CDR2 sequences are MGHDK and SYGVNS. Here the CDR3 reads CASSESVGANQPQHF. The DNA of the CDR3 is TGTGCCAGCAGTGAATCTGTCGGCGCAAATCAGCCCCAGCATTTT.

The count of this clone is one. The chain combines TRBV6-5 with TRBJ2-7, with D maybe TRBD2 (7 bases). Germline lookup yields CDR1 MNHEY and CDR2 SVGAGI. Trimming removed 11 bases from V and 3 bases from J, with 17 bases in between. This CDR3 is built from 13 residues. CDR3 in amino acids: CASQSRGGYEQYF. The CDR3 nucleotides are TGTGCCTCTCAGTCGAGGGGGGGCTACGAGCAGTACTTC.

This clone appeared a single time. The chain is built from TRBV5-1 and TRBJ1-4; no reliable D call. Germline loops: CDR1 SGHRS, CDR2 YFSETQ. V lost 0 bases and J 4 bases, leaving 7 bases between the germline ends. The CDR3 contains 14 residues. The CDR3 DNA sequence: TGCGCCAGCAGCTTGGGGCAGGATAATGAAAAACTGTTTTTT. It encodes CASSLGQDNEKLFF.

This clone was detected only once. CDR3 DNA sequence: TGTGCCAGTAGAGGGGGAGGAGGTGGCTACACCTTC. It yields the protein CASRGGGGGYTF. The chain uses TRBV6-6 and TRBJ1-2; D possibly corresponds to TRBD1 (6 bases). This CDR3 comprises 12 residues. V shed 9 bases and J shed 7 bases, with 15 bases lying between them. Germline CDR1 is MNHNY and CDR2 is SVGAGI (reference sequence).

The chain has TRBV10-2 and TRBJ1-1; unclear D gene. CDR3 length: 13 residues. The germline CDR1 and CDR2 sequences are WSHSY and SAAADI. Trimming took off 2 bases at V and 4 bases at J, with 8 bases between the two ends. CDR3 loop: CASSETVGTEAFF. CDR3 coding DNA: TGCGCCAGCAGTGAGACGGTAGGCACTGAAGCTTTCTTT.

The gene calls are TRBV30 and TRBJ1-2; D possibly corresponds to TRBD1 (5 bases). The CDR3 sequence is 13 residues long. Trimming took 2 bases from V and 7 from J, leaving 14 bases between them. Germline V gene sequence: CDR1 GTSNPN, CDR2 SVGIG (reference sequence). The CDR3 nucleotides read TGTGCCTGGAGTTGGATGAGGGGATCTGGCTACACCTTC. Translated: CAWSWMRGSGYTF.

The CDR3 spells CARSTRSGGLHTAYEQYF. CDR3 nucleotide sequence: TGCGCCAGGTCAACACGAAGCGGGGGCCTCCATACCGCCTACGAGCAGTACTTC. V gene TRBV10-1 combines with J gene TRBJ2-7, with TRBD2 matching over 8 bases. The V segment lost 9 bases and the J segment 2 bases; nucleotides outside the gene matches: 21. CDR3 length: 18 amino acids. Germline CDR1 is WNHNN and CDR2 is SYGVQD (reference sequence).

The chain combines TRBV7-8 with TRBJ2-7; 16 nucleotides match TRBD2. CDR3 length: 19 residues. From germline, CDR1 is SGHVS and CDR2 FQNEAQ. Trimming cost V 1 base and J 2 bases; bases outside gene matches: 8. The CDR3 reads CASSLGLGLAGGRAYEQYF. The CDR3 nucleotides are TGTGCCAGCAGCTTAGGTTTGGGACTAGCGGGGGGGCGGGCCTACGAGCAGTACTTC.

A few counts support this clone. This chain links TRBV6-5 with TRBJ1-1; tentatively, D is TRBD1 (5 bases). This CDR3 region has 13 residues. V was cut by 4 bases and J by 10 bases, with 16 bases left in between. Germline V CDR1 and CDR2: MNHEY, SVGAGI. CDR3 coding DNA: TGTGCCAGCAGTTGGCAAGAGGGGTCTGGAGCTTTCTTT. It specifies CASSWQEGSGAFF.

This rearrangement joins TRBV6-1 to TRBJ2-3; perhaps TRBD2 as D (6 bases). The CDR3 loop spans 16 amino acids. V lost 2 bases, J lost 1 base, and 13 bases lay in between. CDR1 and CDR2 (germline): MNHNS, SASEGT. This chain's CDR3 is CASSELGRWGTDTQYF. CDR3 nucleotide sequence: TGTGCCAGCAGTGAACTAGGGAGGTGGGGCACAGATACGCAGTATTTT.

The chain couples TRBV6-5 to TRBJ1-3, with a tentative D call TRBD1 (5 bases). V lost 2 bases, J lost 4 bases, and 9 bases lay in between. Germline lookup yields CDR1 MNHEY and CDR2 SVGAGI. CDR3 length equals 14 residues. The CDR3 protein is CASSYGARGNTIYF. DNA of the CDR3: TGTGCCAGCAGTTACGGGGCTAGGGGAAACACCATATATTTT.

This rearrangement joins TRBV5-4 to TRBJ1-2, with no clear D. The CDR3 contains 12 residues. V was shortened by 4 bases and J by 5 bases, with 9 bases between the two germline ends. Germline loops: CDR1 SGHNT, CDR2 YYREEE (reference sequence). In DNA form, the CDR3 reads TGTGCCAGCAGCCCAGTGGGGTATGGCTACACCTTC. As protein: CASSPVGYGYTF.